The source of this T cell receptor (beta chain) is a study of blood T cell repertoires in COVID-19. Clones were sequenced by immunoSEQ multiplex PCR, and TCRdb holds only the in-frame ones, with some missing. The repertoire holds 300,000 to 450,000 clones, with roughly 90% as singletons. CDR1 is MNHEY, CDR2 SMNVEV, per germline (reference sequence). The V and J ends lost 4 bases and 5 bases, in that order; junction bases with no gene match: 7. The CDR3 sequence is 15 residues long. Seattle participants joined during active infection and were tracked over time. This clone was found a few times. The sample comprised peripheral blood. This clonotype was sampled from a woman aged 25 to 39 with COVID-19, enrolled during active disease. The rearrangement links TRBV27 to TRBJ2-5; TRBD2 agrees at 10 bases. The CDR3 DNA sequence: TGTGCCAGCAGTTCAGCGGGGGGGCGAACGGAGACCCAGTACTTC. Protein: CASSSAGGRTETQYF.